This is a list of T cell receptor beta chains from one sample in a study of blood T cell repertoires in COVID-19. Measured with immunoSEQ multiplex PCR; TCRdb has only the in-frame clones, and not every one. The sample consists of roughly 170,000 clones, under 85% of them appearing once. The sequenced sample consisted of peripheral blood. These receptor sequences come from a human donor in a cohort sampled during active COVID-19. CDR3s include the opening cysteine and the closing phenylalanine or tryptophan. D genes are given only for firm matches. Clone size is stated in some rows and not others, as once, few, many or a class when expanded.

J | length | size | D | V | CDR3 | DNA
TRBJ1-1 | 14 | NA | NA | TRBV7-9 | CASSLLAGDTEAFF | TGTGCCAGCAGCTTATTGGCGGGAGACACTGAAGCTTTCTTT
TRBJ2-7 | 13 | NA | NA | TRBV11-3 | CASSLDPRYEQYF | TGTGCCAGCAGCTTAGATCCCCGGTACGAGCAGTACTTC
TRBJ2-7 | 16 | NA | TRBD1 | TRBV9 | CASSTSSGQHPDEQYF | TGTGCCAGCAGCACATCATCGGGACAGCATCCGGACGAGCAGTACTTC
TRBJ1-2 | 12 | NA | TRBD1 | TRBV2 | CATDRGPGGYTF | TGTGCCACAGACAGGGGGCCAGGAGGCTACACCTTC
TRBJ1-2 | 17 | few | NA | TRBV4-1 | CASSHPKGGIADYGYTF | TGCGCCAGCAGCCATCCCAAAGGGGGAATTGCGGACTATGGCTACACCTTC
TRBJ2-1 | 17 | NA | NA | TRBV5-1 | CASSLGLEGSFYNEQFF | TGCGCCAGCAGCTTGGGGTTGGAGGGGTCCTTTTACAATGAGCAGTTCTTC
TRBJ2-7 | 15 | few | TRBD1 | TRBV5-8 | CASSFMTGPIVEQYF | TGTGCCAGCAGCTTTATGACAGGGCCGATTGTGGAGCAGTACTTC
TRBJ1-1 | 13 | NA | NA | TRBV7-3 | CASSLTSDTEAFF | TGTGCCAGCAGCTTAACGTCGGACACTGAAGCTTTCTTT
TRBJ2-7 | 15 | NA | NA | TRBV18 | CASSPSTAHPYEQYF | TGTGCCAGCTCACCATCGACAGCGCATCCCTACGAGCAGTACTTC
TRBJ1-2 | 15 | NA | NA | TRBV7-2 | CASSGTAWLNYGYTF | TGTGCCAGCAGCGGAACAGCTTGGTTAAACTATGGCTACACCTTC
TRBJ2-7 | 15 | NA | NA | TRBV5-1 | CASSRDTGSPYEQYF | TGCGCCAGCAGCCGAGACACGGGGAGCCCCTACGAGCAGTACTTC
TRBJ1-2 | 14 | few | NA | TRBV9 | CASSVGVGGYGYTF | TGTGCCAGCAGCGTAGGTGTCGGGGGCTATGGCTACACCTTC
TRBJ1-4 | 15 | NA | NA | TRBV7-9 | CASSSGPAGSEKLFF | TGTGCCAGCAGCTCAGGGCCCGCGGGGAGTGAAAAACTGTTTTTT
TRBJ1-1 | 16 | NA | TRBD1 | TRBV18 | CASSPTTGAANTEAFF | TGTGCCAGCTCACCAACGACAGGGGCTGCGAACACTGAAGCTTTCTTT
TRBJ2-3 | 13 | NA | NA | TRBV6-5 | CASRDTGTDTQYF | TGTGCCAGCAGGGACACAGGCACAGATACGCAGTATTTT
TRBJ2-2 | 14 | NA | TRBD1 | TRBV18 | CASSRDRATGELFF | TGTGCCAGCTCCCGGGACAGGGCGACCGGGGAGCTGTTTTTT
TRBJ2-7 | 14 | NA | NA | TRBV7-9 | CASSLGSPSYEQYF | TGTGCCAGCAGCTTAGGTAGTCCCTCCTACGAGCAGTACTTC
TRBJ2-1 | 15 | NA | NA | TRBV7-2 | CASSLAVRDYNEQFF | TGTGCCAGCAGCTTAGCCGTACGAGATTACAATGAGCAGTTCTTC
TRBJ1-1 | 13 | once | NA | TRBV6-5 | CATRRGLNTEAFF | TGTGCCACCCGGAGAGGGCTGAACACTGAAGCTTTCTTT
TRBJ2-4 | 16 | NA | NA | TRBV10-1 | CASSDEALVAKNIQYF | TGCGCCAGCAGTGATGAGGCTCTCGTAGCCAAAAACATTCAGTACTTC
TRBJ1-1 | 15 | NA | TRBD1 | TRBV6-5 | CASSYSTGTRTEAFF | TGTGCCAGCAGTTACTCGACAGGGACTCGGACTGAAGCTTTCTTT
TRBJ1-1 | 13 | NA | NA | TRBV28 | CASSLGENPEAFF | TGTGCCAGCAGTTTAGGGGAGAACCCTGAAGCTTTCTTT
TRBJ1-1 | 13 | few | TRBD1 | TRBV5-4 | CASSFGRGTEAFF | TGTGCCAGCAGCTTCGGCAGGGGGACTGAAGCTTTCTTT
TRBJ1-4 | 17 | NA | TRBD1 | TRBV7-8 | CASSLGFSGTGGEKLFF | TGTGCCAGCAGCTTAGGGTTTAGTGGGACAGGGGGAGAAAAACTGTTTTTT
TRBJ2-1 | 16 | NA | NA | TRBV11-2 | CASSFRHGTSYNEQFF | TGTGCCAGCAGCTTCCGGCATGGGACATCCTACAATGAGCAGTTCTTC
TRBJ1-2 | 16 | NA | TRBD1 | TRBV7-8 | CASSLSTGLITYGYTF | TGTGCCAGCAGCCTCTCGACAGGGTTAATTACCTATGGCTACACCTTC
TRBJ2-7 | 18 | NA | TRBD2 | TRBV6-1 | CASSERISGGARSYEQYF | TGTGCCAGCAGTGAAAGAATTAGCGGGGGGGCCCGATCCTACGAGCAGTACTTC
TRBJ1-3 | 14 | NA | TRBD1 | TRBV7-9 | CASRGQGSGNTIYF | TGTGCCAGCAGAGGACAGGGTTCTGGAAACACCATATATTTT